These 11 T cell receptor beta chains came from one sample sequenced in a study of naive and memory T cell subsets. An equimolar mix of two oligonucleotides served as the beta constant-region primer for TRBC1 and TRBC2. The ligated cDNA underwent four PCR rounds using SP2 and nested alpha and beta constant-region primers. MiXCR was run by TCRdb on the UMI-ligation and nested PCR reads, yielding one entry per CDR3 protein. This sample carries 130,000 or so distinct CDR3 sequences, about 36% of them seen once, and the ten largest clones take 0.9%. The material sequenced was central memory CD4+ T cells from blood. The receptors stem from a human donor in good health.

The V and J genes are TRBV28 and TRBJ2-1; 7 bases are a match to TRBD2. After removal of 5 bases from V and 4 bases from J, the junction contained 8 bases not matched to a gene. The CDR3 is 15 amino acids. Germline V gene lookup returns CDR1 MDHEN and CDR2 SYDVKM. As DNA, the CDR3 is TGTGCCAGCAGTCCAGCGGGAAGGTGGTACAATGAGCAGTTCTTC. Protein product: CASSPAGRWYNEQFF.

This clonotype was observed many times. V usage is TRBV10-2 and J usage is TRBJ1-5; D not certain. V dropped 4 bases and J dropped 0 bases, with 7 bases sitting between them. CDR3 length equals 14 residues. From germline, CDR1 is WSHSY and CDR2 SAAADI. The CDR3 loop is CASSASDSNQPQHF. In nucleotides, the CDR3 is TGCGCCAGCAGTGCGTCAGATAGCAATCAGCCCCAGCATTTT.

This clonotype was seen a handful of times. The J gene is TRBJ2-7, the V gene TRBV28; TRBD1 matches 7 bases. The CDR3 consists of 14 residues. Per germline, CDR1 MDHEN and CDR2 SYDVKM. V lost 3 bases to trimming and J lost 5 bases; unmatched junction nucleotides: 7. CDR3 sequence: CASSFQTGSHEQYF. In DNA form, the CDR3 reads TGTGCCAGCAGTTTCCAGACAGGGAGCCACGAGCAGTACTTC.

The V call is TRBV20-1, the J call TRBJ1-5, with a tentative D call TRBD1 (5 bases). Trimming took off 0 bases at V and 7 bases at J, with 16 bases between the two ends. The CDR3 is 15 residues long. CDR1 is DFQATT, CDR2 SNEGSKA, per germline (reference sequence). CDR3 in DNA: TGCAGTGCTAGAGATTGGGTCGACTCAGGGCAGCCCCAGCATTTT. Protein sequence: CSARDWVDSGQPQHF.

In DNA form, the CDR3 reads TGTGCCAGCTCACCCACCTCTAGCACAGATACGCAGTATTTT. Translating it yields CASSPTSSTDTQYF. J is TRBJ2-3 and V is TRBV18; D unresolved. The V gene lost 3 bases and the J gene lost 0 bases, with 7 bases spanning the gap. The germline V gene has CDR1 KGHSH and CDR2 LQKENI. The CDR3 extends over 14 amino acids.

The gene calls are TRBV12-3 or TRBV12-4 and TRBJ1-5; no definite D call. This CDR3 has 14 residues. Trimming took 8 bases from V and 1 from J, leaving 12 bases between them. CDR3 bases: TGTGCCAGCCGACCGCCGCAGAGCAATCAGCCCCAGCATTTT. Translation: CASRPPQSNQPQHF.

This clonotype was seen a handful of times. This chain joins TRBV4-1 and TRBJ2-3; no definite D call. V gave up 5 bases and J gave up 5 bases, with 17 bases separating them. This CDR3 spans 15 amino acids. Per germline, CDR1 MGHRA and CDR2 YSYEKL. CDR3 coding DNA: TGCGCCAGCAGCGCGGCGTCACAAGGGAAAGATACGCAGTATTTT. Protein sequence: CASSAASQGKDTQYF.

The V call is TRBV29-1, the J call TRBJ1-2, with D maybe TRBD1 (5 bases). CDR1 and CDR2 from the germline V gene are SQVTM and ANQGSEA. Trimming cost V 0 bases and J 5 bases, with 13 bases left between them. The CDR3 has 14 residues. This CDR3 reads CSVEDKGAGYGYTF. In DNA, the CDR3 is TGCAGCGTTGAAGATAAAGGGGCCGGGTATGGCTACACCTTC.

This clonotype was observed many times. The chain carries TRBV12-3 or TRBV12-4 and TRBJ2-7; D is possibly TRBD2 (5 bases). This CDR3 region has 14 residues. Trimming cost V 3 bases and J 3 bases, with 12 bases left between them. The CDR3 sequence: CASSFNGMNYEQYF. The DNA of the CDR3 is TGTGCCAGCAGTTTTAACGGGATGAACTACGAGCAGTACTTC.

V usage is TRBV6-6 and J usage is TRBJ2-7, with TRBD1 as a possible D gene (5 bases). Germline assignment: CDR1 MNHNY and CDR2 SVGAGI (reference sequence). The CDR3 sequence is 15 residues long. Trimming left V 8 bases short and J 4 bases short, with 21 bases between. DNA for the CDR3: TGTGCCAGCCGCTCAACCGCAGGGAATTGGTACGAGCAGTACTTC. It is translated as CASRSTAGNWYEQYF.

There are a few counts of this clonotype. The rearrangement joins TRBV12-3 or TRBV12-4 to TRBJ1-1; a weak D match, TRBD1 (5 bases). The CDR3 has 14 amino acids. Trimming took 6 bases from V and 9 from J, leaving 20 bases between them. CDR3 loop: CASRSRAPELKAFF. The CDR3 DNA sequence: TGTGCCAGCAGGAGCAGGGCCCCGGAACTAAAAGCTTTCTTT.